This TCR beta chain was observed in a study of PD-L1 blockade in urothelial cancer. Overall study: Patients started atezolizumab in 2014, 1,200 mg intravenously every 3 weeks.

The CDR3 loop spans 16 amino acids. Per the germline V gene, CDR1 is LGHNA and CDR2 is YNFKEQ. V shed 1 base and J shed 0 bases, with 10 bases lying between them. Method: immunoSEQ multiplex PCR; TCRdb's copy keeps in-frame clones and lacks some. This repertoire shows approximately 46,000 clones, about 80% found once; its top ten account for roughly 2.6%. Source: PBMCs, taken around atezolizumab (anti-PD-L1) treatment. The TCR originated in a man between 70 and 80 years old with urothelial cancer. This chain links TRBV4-2 with TRBJ2-1; D possibly corresponds to TRBD2 (6 bases). CDR3 nucleotide sequence: TGTGCCAGCAGCCAAGTTGCGGGAAGCTCCTACAATGAGCAGTTCTTC. It encodes CASSQVAGSSYNEQFF.